This record looks at one T cell receptor beta chain sequence and its context. Trimming removed 3 bases from V and 8 bases from J; junction bases left unmatched: 11. Germline V gives CDR1 SGHTA, CDR2 FQGNSA. The CDR3 is 16 amino acids. This sample is drawn from a study of cytomegalovirus exposure and HLA in healthy donors. A multiplex PCR was run with 60 Vbeta primers and 13 Jbeta primers. The table came from immunoSEQ multiplex PCR; TCRdb's copy has only in-frame clones and leaves some out. The profile shows roughly 180,000 clones, 78% of them singletons. V gene TRBV7-2 combines with J gene TRBJ2-1; 9 positions agree with TRBD1. Sequencing used PBMCs. This clonotype was obtained from a female donor in good health and CMV-seronegative. The CDR3 nucleotides read TGTGCCAGCAGCTTGATTGCGGGACAGGGTACCGATGAGCAGTTCTTC. Translating it yields CASSLIAGQGTDEQFF.